This is a list of T cell receptor beta chains from one sample in a study of cytomegalovirus exposure and HLA in healthy donors. Sequenced by immunoSEQ multiplex PCR; TCRdb stores in-frame clones only, minus some. In the table there are more than 200,000 clones, roughly 87% of which are singletons. The material sequenced was PBMCs. These receptors were taken from a man aged 35-49 years in good health and CMV-seropositive. Both conserved end residues are part of each CDR3. The D gene is left open where the match is weak. Some rows have no size entry. The others give once, few or many, or a class for an expanded clone.

size	J	V	D	DNA	CDR3
few	TRBJ2-7	TRBV29-1	-	TGCAGCGTTGGTAATCCTTCCTACGAGCAGTACTTC	CSVGNPSYEQYF
-	TRBJ1-1	TRBV6-1	-	TGTGCCAGCAGTGAATATCCTCGGGGGGCGAACACTGAAGCTTTCTTT	CASSEYPRGANTEAFF
-	TRBJ1-1	TRBV27	-	TGTGCCAGCAGTTTGAACAGGCTGAACACTGAAGCTTTCTTT	CASSLNRLNTEAFF
once	TRBJ2-2	TRBV5-1	-	TGCGCCAGCAGCGTCTCTAGTCTCACCGGGGAGCTGTTTTTT	CASSVSSLTGELFF
-	TRBJ2-3	TRBV2	TRBD1	TGTGCCAGCAGCGGGGACAGGCTGAGCACAGATACGCAGTATTTT	CASSGDRLSTDTQYF
once	TRBJ1-2	TRBV30	-	TGTGCCTGGGATTCAGGTCTTGGGTATGGCTACACCTTC	CAWDSGLGYGYTF
-	TRBJ1-1	TRBV29-1	-	TGCAGCGTCCCATGGGGGCTTGAAGCTTTCTTT	CSVPWGLEAFF
-	TRBJ2-2	TRBV4-1	TRBD2	TGCGCCAGCAGCCTAAGACAGGGAGTTAGCGGGAGGGCCGTCACCGGGGAGCTGTTTTTT	CASSLRQGVSGRAVTGELFF
-	TRBJ2-7	TRBV4-1	TRBD2	TGCGCCAGCAGCCCATCGGGCGGGAGTTCCTACGAGCAGTACTTC	CASSPSGGSSYEQYF
-	TRBJ1-6	TRBV6-5	TRBD1	TGTGCCAGCAGAAACTCCGGGACAGTTAATTCACCCCTCCACTTT	CASRNSGTVNSPLHF
once	TRBJ2-1	TRBV6-1	-	TGTGCCAGCAGTGAGGTTTTAGGAACGGGGAATGAGCAGTTCTTC	CASSEVLGTGNEQFF
once	TRBJ2-7	TRBV4-2	TRBD2	TGTGCCAGCAGCCAAGAACGACCGACTAGCGGGACGTCCTACGAGCAGTACTTC	CASSQERPTSGTSYEQYF
once	TRBJ2-5	TRBV2	TRBD2	TGTGCCAGCAGTGAAGCGAGGCAGGGTTTGATAGCGGGAGTACGGGAGACCCAGTACTTC	CASSEARQGLIAGVRETQYF
-	TRBJ2-6	TRBV27	-	TGTGCCAGCAGTCCCCGGTGGGCCGGGGCCAACGTCCTGACTTTC	CASSPRWAGANVLTF
-	TRBJ1-4	TRBV7-8	TRBD1	TGTGCCAGCAGCTCCGACAGGGTGAGGGCTAATGAAAAACTGTTTTTT	CASSSDRVRANEKLFF
-	TRBJ2-5	TRBV7-3	-	TGTGCCAGCAGCTTGGGGGGGCAGGTAGAGACCCAGTACTTC	CASSLGGQVETQYF
-	TRBJ2-2	TRBV5-4	TRBD2	TGTGCCAGCAGCGGACTAGCGCCGGGGGAGCTGTTTTTT	CASSGLAPGELFF
-	TRBJ2-1	TRBV13	TRBD1	TGTGCCAGCAGCTTCCCGGACAGGAATGAGCAGTTCTTC	CASSFPDRNEQFF
-	TRBJ1-5	TRBV7-8	-	TGTGCCAGCAGCCTCGGGGGAGGGAATCAGCCCCAGCATTTT	CASSLGGGNQPQHF
-	TRBJ2-2	TRBV7-9	-	TGTGCCAGCAGCTTCCCGGGAGTGAACACCGGGGAGCTGTTTTTT	CASSFPGVNTGELFF
-	TRBJ2-5	TRBV7-3	TRBD2	TGTGCCAGCAGCACCCTAGCGGGAGGGCGAGAGACCCAGTACTTC	CASSTLAGGRETQYF
-	TRBJ1-2	TRBV5-1	-	TGCGCCAGCAGCTTGGGTAAGGGACTCCAGGTTGGCAACTATGGCTACACCTTC	CASSLGKGLQVGNYGYTF
once	TRBJ2-2	TRBV2	-	TGTGCCAGCAGTGAAGGCTACGCCGGGGAGCTGTTTTTT	CASSEGYAGELFF
-	TRBJ1-1	TRBV4-2	TRBD1	TGTGCCAGCGGCCCGAAGGGACAGCCGAACACTGAAGCTTTCTTT	CASGPKGQPNTEAFF
-	TRBJ1-2	TRBV9	TRBD1	TGTGCCAGCAGCGCCCGACAGGGTCGTAACTATGGCTACACCTTC	CASSARQGRNYGYTF
-	TRBJ2-7	TRBV13	-	TGTGCCAGCAGCTTAGGCCAGGGTAGGGGCTCCTACGAGCAGTACTTC	CASSLGQGRGSYEQYF
-	TRBJ1-2	TRBV7-8	TRBD1	TGTGCCAGCAGCTTACAAGACAGGGACTATGGCTACACCTTC	CASSLQDRDYGYTF
once	TRBJ1-3	TRBV10-3	-	TGTGCCATCAGTGAGAGGAGTACTGGAAACACCATATATTTT	CAISERSTGNTIYF
-	TRBJ2-3	TRBV4-1	TRBD2	TGCGCCAGCAGCCATATAGCGGGAGCTACAGATACGCAGTATTTT	CASSHIAGATDTQYF
-	TRBJ1-3	TRBV6-1	-	TGTGCCAGCATTGGGGAGATCACCATATATTTT	CASIGEITIYF
-	TRBJ2-7	TRBV27	TRBD2	TGTGCCAGCAGTTTATATGCCAGGGACTATGAGGAGCAGTACTTC	CASSLYARDYEEQYF
-	TRBJ2-7	TRBV15	TRBD1	TGTGCCACCAGCAGGGGACAGGACACCTACGAGCAGTACTTC	CATSRGQDTYEQYF
-	TRBJ1-2	TRBV18	-	TGTGCCAGCTCACCGTCGGGGGAGTATGGCTACACCTTC	CASSPSGEYGYTF
-	TRBJ1-3	TRBV15	TRBD1	TGTGCCACCAGCAGAGATCAGGGGGCAGCCTCTGGAAACACCATATATTTT	CATSRDQGAASGNTIYF
-	TRBJ2-7	TRBV7-6	TRBD2	TGTGCCAGCAGCGTAGGTGGGGACTACACCTACGAGCAGTACTTC	CASSVGGDYTYEQYF
-	TRBJ2-2	TRBV7-2	-	TGTGCCAGCAGCCGGCAGGCCGGGGAGCTGTTTTTT	CASSRQAGELFF
-	TRBJ2-1	TRBV18	TRBD2	TGTGCCAGCTCACTGGCTAGCGGGAGGAACAATGAGCAGTTCTTC	CASSLASGRNNEQFF
-	TRBJ1-1	TRBV7-3	-	TGTGCCAGCAGCTTAATGCGGAACACTGAAGCTTTCTTT	CASSLMRNTEAFF
once	TRBJ2-7	TRBV29-1	TRBD1	TGCAGCGTTAAACAGGGGACCTACGAGCAGTACTTC	CSVKQGTYEQYF
-	TRBJ2-5	TRBV10-3	TRBD2	TGTGCCATCAGAGGAGGACTAGCGGGAGATTTCCAAGAGACCCAGTACTTC	CAIRGGLAGDFQETQYF
few	TRBJ2-3	TRBV27	TRBD2	TGTGCCAGCAGTTACTGGGGGGGTGGCACAGATACGCAGTATTTT	CASSYWGGGTDTQYF
-	TRBJ2-1	TRBV7-9	TRBD1	TGTGCCAGCAGCACGACAGGGTCATCGTTTAGCTCCTACAATGAGCAGTTCTTC	CASSTTGSSFSSYNEQFF
-	TRBJ2-2	TRBV30	TRBD2	TGTGCCTGGAGTACCGGGACTAGCGGGAGAGACACCGGGGAGCTGTTTTTT	CAWSTGTSGRDTGELFF
-	TRBJ2-1	TRBV7-2	-	TGTGCCAGCAGCTTAGCGTTGGGGGGCTCCTACAATGAGCAGTTCTTC	CASSLALGGSYNEQFF
-	TRBJ1-1	TRBV30	-	TGTGCCTGGAGTGTACTGAAGCTCACTGAAGCTTTCTTT	CAWSVLKLTEAFF
-	TRBJ2-2	TRBV19	-	TGTGCCAGTAGTATTCCGGCAGGGTCTTTTCCCGGGGAGCTGTTTTTT	CASSIPAGSFPGELFF
once	TRBJ1-4	TRBV15	-	TGTGCCACCAGCAGAGATCTGGGCAGGGGAGATGAAAAACTGTTTTTT	CATSRDLGRGDEKLFF
-	TRBJ1-2	TRBV30	-	TGTGCCTGGAGTGCCTCCAGATATGGCTACACCTTC	CAWSASRYGYTF